These T cell receptor beta chains were read from a single sample in a study of patients and donors after allogeneic stem cell transplantation. TCRdb ran MiXCR on the RT-PCR reads and lists one entry per CDR3 protein. The repertoire includes around 82,000 distinct CDR3 sequences, roughly 5.2% of them detected once, and about 2.5% sits in the top ten. Sequencing was performed on blood, either unsorted or a sorted T cell fraction (not recorded which). The receptors were gathered from a human donor who was either an allogeneic HSCT recipient or a stem cell or donor lymphocyte infusion donor (not recorded which). It is not recorded whose cells these are; they may come from a transplant donor. Each CDR3 is given with its conserved first and last residue. D genes are given only for firm matches. Expanded clones are given a class, and other clones once, few, many or no size at all.

V: TRBV28
size: many
D: .
J: TRBJ2-3
CDR3: CASSLQGAGTDTQYF
DNA: TGTGCCAGCAGCCTACAGGGCGCAGGCACAGATACGCAGTATTTT

V: TRBV20-1
size: .
D: TRBD1
J: TRBJ1-5
CDR3: CSASPDRAEPQHF
DNA: TGCAGTGCTAGTCCTGACAGGGCGGAGCCCCAGCATTTT

V: TRBV11-2
size: many
D: .
J: TRBJ2-7
CDR3: CASSPISRRRGGDYEQYF
DNA: TGTGCCAGCAGCCCCATTAGTCGGCGGCGCGGTGGGGACTACGAGCAGTACTTC

V: TRBV6-1
size: .
D: TRBD1
J: TRBJ2-1
CDR3: CASSGPRDRVWEQFF
DNA: TGTGCCAGCAGTGGGCCCCGGGACAGGGTATGGGAGCAGTTCTTC

V: TRBV5-5
size: few
D: .
J: TRBJ1-1
CDR3: CASSLERVTEAFF
DNA: TGTGCCAGCAGCTTGGAAAGGGTTACTGAAGCTTTCTTT

V: TRBV5-6
size: many
D: .
J: TRBJ1-2
CDR3: CASSLESDNYGYTF
DNA: TGTGCCAGCAGCTTGGAGTCAGACAACTATGGCTACACCTTC

V: TRBV6-5
size: many
D: TRBD2
J: TRBJ2-3
CDR3: CASSYSRTSGITDTQYF
DNA: TGTGCCAGCAGTTACTCCAGGACTAGCGGGATCACAGATACGCAGTATTTT

V: TRBV15
size: many
D: .
J: TRBJ1-6
CDR3: CATSRDKGDNSPLHF
DNA: TGTGCCACCAGCAGGGACAAGGGAGATAATTCACCCCTCCACTTT

V: TRBV10-1
size: many
D: TRBD2
J: TRBJ2-2
CDR3: CASSRNSGTGELFF
DNA: TGCGCCAGCAGTCGAAATAGCGGGACCGGGGAGCTGTTTTTT

V: TRBV15
size: .
D: TRBD2
J: TRBJ2-3
CDR3: CATSRGAVLREGRADTQYF
DNA: TGTGCCACCAGCAGAGGTGCGGTCTTGCGGGAGGGAAGAGCAGATACGCAGTATTTT

V: TRBV11-2
size: few
D: TRBD1
J: TRBJ2-3
CDR3: CASSRVEGAEGADTQYF
DNA: TGTGCCAGCAGCCGGGTCGAGGGGGCGGAAGGGGCAGATACGCAGTATTTT

V: TRBV11-1
size: few
D: .
J: TRBJ2-6
CDR3: CASSLMLGSGANVLTF
DNA: TGTGCCAGCAGCTTAATGTTGGGCTCTGGGGCCAACGTCCTGACTTTC

V: TRBV7-6
size: few
D: .
J: TRBJ2-1
CDR3: CASSLGGHGGYNEQFF
DNA: TGTGCCAGCAGCTTAGGGGGGCACGGAGGTTACAATGAGCAGTTCTTC

V: TRBV5-1
size: many
D: TRBD1
J: TRBJ2-7
CDR3: CASSWNGQVYEQYF
DNA: TGCGCCAGCAGCTGGAATGGACAGGTCTACGAGCAGTACTTC

V: TRBV20-1
size: many
D: .
J: TRBJ1-4
CDR3: CSARSGGSSNEKLFF
DNA: TGCAGTGCTAGAAGTGGTGGGTCCTCTAATGAAAAACTGTTTTTT

V: TRBV16
size: many
D: .
J: TRBJ1-5
CDR3: CASSQEHGDTKHF
DNA: TGTGCCAGCAGCCAAGAGCACGGTGACACCAAGCATTTT

V: TRBV2
size: .
D: .
J: TRBJ1-2
CDR3: CASMRTAYGYTF
DNA: TGTGCCAGCATGCGGACAGCCTATGGCTACACCTTC

V: TRBV4-2
size: .
D: TRBD1
J: TRBJ2-1
CDR3: CASSQQSYDRGNEQFF
DNA: TGTGCCAGCAGCCAACAATCCTACGACAGGGGCAATGAGCAGTTCTTC

V: TRBV7-2
size: many
D: .
J: TRBJ1-1
CDR3: CASSLAWGDTEAFF
DNA: TGTGCCAGCAGCTTAGCTTGGGGGGACACTGAAGCTTTCTTT

V: TRBV14
size: many
D: .
J: TRBJ2-7
CDR3: CASSQAGSLSSYEQYF
DNA: TGTGCCAGCAGCCAAGCCGGGTCCCTTAGCTCCTACGAGCAGTACTTC

V: TRBV25-1
size: many
D: .
J: TRBJ2-3
CDR3: CASSGGMSTDTQYF
DNA: TGTGCCAGCAGTGGAGGGATGAGCACAGATACGCAGTATTTT

V: TRBV10-2
size: .
D: TRBD1
J: TRBJ2-5
CDR3: CASSYNGQAQETQYF
DNA: TGCGCCAGCAGCTATAATGGACAGGCACAAGAGACCCAGTACTTC

V: TRBV9
size: many
D: TRBD2
J: TRBJ2-1
CDR3: CASSVDLAGVREQFF
DNA: TGTGCCAGCAGCGTAGATTTAGCGGGGGTACGGGAGCAGTTCTTC

V: TRBV6-1
size: many
D: .
J: TRBJ1-3
CDR3: CASSRTGPGNTIYF
DNA: TGTGCCAGCAGTCGTACAGGGCCTGGAAACACCATATATTTT

V: TRBV5-4
size: .
D: TRBD2
J: TRBJ2-1
CDR3: CAAAQREAMGEQFF
DNA: TGTGCCGCCGCGCAGCGGGAGGCTATGGGTGAGCAGTTCTTC

V: TRBV7-9
size: few
D: TRBD2
J: TRBJ2-5
CDR3: CASSMGLAETQYF
DNA: TGTGCCAGCAGCATGGGACTAGCGGAGACCCAGTACTTC

V: TRBV11-1
size: many
D: .
J: TRBJ2-1
CDR3: CASSTPRLALNNEQFF
DNA: TGTGCCAGCAGCACTCCTAGGCTAGCGTTGAACAATGAGCAGTTCTTC

V: TRBV10-3
size: many
D: .
J: TRBJ2-7
CDR3: CAISDGGKYF
DNA: TGTGCCATCAGTGATGGGGGGAAGTACTTC

V: TRBV10-2
size: many
D: .
J: TRBJ2-7
CDR3: CASSDRDRGGPSYEQYF
DNA: TGCGCCAGCAGTGATCGCGACAGAGGGGGACCCTCCTACGAGCAGTACTTC

V: TRBV20-1
size: many
D: TRBD1
J: TRBJ1-6
CDR3: CSAPPGTGGSPLHF
DNA: TGCAGTGCTCCTCCCGGGACAGGGGGTTCACCCCTCCACTTT

V: TRBV20-1
size: many
D: TRBD1
J: TRBJ1-1
CDR3: CSAKWDRRRQNTEAFF
DNA: TGCAGTGCTAAGTGGGACAGGCGAAGACAGAACACTGAAGCTTTCTTT

V: TRBV20-1
size: many
D: .
J: TRBJ2-5
CDR3: CSASVSPQETQYF
DNA: TGCAGTGCTAGTGTGAGCCCCCAAGAGACCCAGTACTTC

V: TRBV20-1
size: many
D: TRBD1
J: TRBJ2-7
CDR3: CSARDGQGRNEQYF
DNA: TGCAGTGCTAGAGATGGACAGGGTAGGAACGAGCAGTACTTC

V: TRBV11-2
size: many
D: .
J: TRBJ2-7
CDR3: CASSLAWWGDNEQYF
DNA: TGTGCCAGCAGCTTAGCTTGGTGGGGAGATAACGAGCAGTACTTC

V: TRBV27
size: few
D: TRBD1
J: TRBJ1-2
CDR3: CASSTGQGARFGYTF
DNA: TGTGCCAGCAGTACGGGTCAGGGGGCGAGATTTGGCTACACCTTC

V: TRBV9
size: many
D: TRBD1
J: TRBJ2-7
CDR3: CASSVQGTDPYEQYF
DNA: TGTGCCAGCAGCGTACAAGGGACAGATCCCTACGAGCAGTACTTC

V: TRBV6-1
size: many
D: TRBD1
J: TRBJ2-1
CDR3: CASNPGQGVGSYNEQFF
DNA: TGTGCCAGCAACCCGGGACAGGGAGTGGGGTCCTACAATGAGCAGTTCTTC

V: TRBV20-1
size: few
D: .
J: TRBJ1-2
CDR3: CSANRILGYTF
DNA: TGCAGTGCAAACAGGATACTAGGCTACACCTTC

V: TRBV2
size: .
D: TRBD1
J: TRBJ2-2
CDR3: CASRGTGAAGELFF
DNA: TGTGCCAGCAGGGGAACAGGGGCGGCCGGGGAGCTGTTTTTT

V: TRBV12-3/TRBV12-4
size: .
D: .
J: TRBJ1-4
CDR3: CASSGRTAPNEKLFF
DNA: TGTGCCAGCAGTGGCCGGACAGCCCCGAATGAAAAACTGTTTTTT

V: TRBV10-3
size: many
D: .
J: TRBJ2-1
CDR3: CAISESGAWQFF
DNA: TGTGCCATCAGTGAGAGTGGCGCCTGGCAGTTCTTC

V: TRBV20-1
size: many
D: .
J: TRBJ1-1
CDR3: CSASGLGVGGQAFF
DNA: TGCAGTGCTAGTGGGCTAGGGGTCGGAGGACAGGCTTTCTTT

V: TRBV18
size: many
D: TRBD1
J: TRBJ2-1
CDR3: CASSPPGQGSSYNEQFF
DNA: TGTGCCAGCTCACCACCGGGACAGGGAAGCTCCTACAATGAGCAGTTCTTC

V: TRBV4-1
size: many
D: TRBD1
J: TRBJ2-3
CDR3: CVSSPGQGSQRTQYF
DNA: TGCGTCAGCAGCCCCGGACAGGGGAGCCAGCGTACGCAGTATTTT